These 32 T cell receptor beta chains were sequenced from one sample in a study of CD8 T cells in ankylosing spondylitis. TCRdb reprocessed the 5' RACE reads via MiXCR and lists one record per CDR3 protein. Of 250,000 or so distinct CDR3 sequences listed, around 25% are singletons. The specimen sequenced was blood, either unsorted or a sorted T cell fraction (not recorded which). These receptors came from a male donor with ankylosing spondylitis or in good health (not recorded which).

The chain uses TRBV20-1 and TRBJ2-7; 8 bases align to TRBD1. Losses at the gene ends were 0 bases for V and 0 bases for J; bases not matched to a gene: 4. The length of the CDR3 is 15 residues. Germline-derived CDR1 and CDR2 are DFQATT and SNEGSKA (reference sequence). The CDR3 is CSARDSQGDSYEQYF. The DNA of the CDR3 is TGCAGTGCTAGAGATTCACAGGGGGACTCCTACGAGCAGTACTTC.

The chain recombines TRBV20-1 with TRBJ2-2; 7 bases are shared with TRBD2. Germline trimming cut 1 base from V and 2 bases from J; bases unmatched to any gene: 4. Germline V gene lookup returns CDR1 DFQATT and CDR2 SNEGSKA (reference sequence). The CDR3 covers 15 residues. The CDR3 DNA sequence: TGCAGTGCTAGAGGGGGGGGGAGAAACACCGGGGAGCTGTTTTTT. It is translated as CSARGGGRNTGELFF.

The chain couples TRBV25-1 to TRBJ2-7, with 10 nucleotides matching TRBD1. V lost 7 bases, J lost 7 bases, and 19 bases stayed unmatched. Germline CDR1 and CDR2: MGHDK and SYGVNS. The CDR3 runs 17 residues. The CDR3, as DNA: TGTGCCAGCACCCCCTCGACAGGGGGCGCGGTAAGTGGGGAGCAGTACTTC. This gives the protein CASTPSTGGAVSGEQYF.

This clonotype was seen at least ten times. The genes are TRBV7-9 and TRBJ1-1, with D unclear. Deletions cut 3 bases from V and 1 base from J, with 9 bases between. The CDR3 loop spans 14 amino acids. Germline CDR1 is SEHNR and CDR2 is FQNEAQ (reference sequence). CDR3 loop: CASSFTGSNTEAFF. CDR3 DNA sequence: TGTGCCAGCAGCTTTACGGGGTCGAACACTGAAGCTTTCTTT.

The chain recombines TRBV19 with TRBJ2-1; no definite D call. CDR1 and CDR2 (germline): LNHDA, SQIVND (reference sequence). V was cut by 3 bases and J by 7 bases, with 13 bases left in between. CDR3 length: 14 residues. CDR3 DNA: TGTGCCAGTAGTATTCACCTAGAAAGTAATGAGCAGTTCTTC. Translating gives CASSIHLESNEQFF.

This clonotype was observed a few times. CDR3 sequence reads: CASSSGQSSNQPQHF. The CDR3 DNA reads TGTGCCAGCAGCTCGGGACAGAGTAGCAATCAGCCCCAGCATTTT. The chain joins TRBV6-1 to TRBJ1-5; TRBD1 agrees at 7 bases. There are 15 residues in the CDR3. Trimming took 6 bases from V and 0 from J; bases not matched to a gene: 5. Per germline, CDR1 MNHNS and CDR2 SASEGT.

This clonotype was detected only a few times. The chain carries TRBV30 and TRBJ1-5, with D perhaps TRBD1 (5 bases). CDR1 and CDR2 (germline): GTSNPN, SVGIG (reference sequence). V was pared by 5 bases and J by 7 bases, with 18 bases between. This CDR3 is 14 amino acids long. Here the CDR3 reads CAWGPLGRYQPQHF. In nucleotides, the CDR3 is TGTGCCTGGGGGCCCTTGGGGCGATACCAGCCCCAGCATTTT.

This chain's CDR3 is CASRGLAGEKNIQYF. The CDR3 bases are TGTGCCAGCAGGGGACTAGCGGGGGAGAAAAACATTCAGTACTTC. The J gene is TRBJ2-4, the V gene TRBV2; 14 bases line up with TRBD2. CDR1 and CDR2 (germline): SNHLY, FYNNEI. This CDR3 contains 15 residues. After removal of 6 bases from V and 4 bases from J, the junction contained 2 bases not matched to a gene.

The chain is built from TRBV20-1 and TRBJ1-2; 7 nucleotides line up with TRBD1. This CDR3 has 13 residues. CDR1 DFQATT and CDR2 SNEGSKA come from the germline V gene (reference sequence). The junction had 5 bases not matched to a gene; V was cut back by 3 bases and J by 4 bases. The CDR3 spells CSASGDSLYGYTF. The CDR3 DNA reads as TGCAGTGCTAGTGGGGACAGCCTCTATGGCTACACCTTC.

The chain has TRBV12-3 or TRBV12-4 and TRBJ2-1; TRBD2 aligns across 8 bases. The junction had 6 bases not matched to a gene; V was cut back by 5 bases and J by 6 bases. This CDR3 has 14 amino acids. This CDR3 reads CASSPSGGGNEQFF. The CDR3 DNA follows: TGTGCCAGCAGTCCAAGCGGGGGTGGCAATGAGCAGTTCTTC.

The V gene is TRBV5-1, the J gene TRBJ2-1; the D call may be TRBD1 or TRBD2 (5 bases each). Trimming stripped 1 base from V and 5 bases from J, with 7 bases between. In germline, CDR1 is SGHRS, CDR2 YFSETQ. This CDR3 spans 13 amino acids. CDR3 sequence reads: CASSLWGNNEQFF. CDR3 in DNA: TGCGCCAGCAGCTTGTGGGGGAACAATGAGCAGTTCTTC.

This clonotype was counted at least ten times. The chain joins TRBV6-2 or TRBV6-3 to TRBJ1-5, with TRBD1 matching 7 bases. Germline V gene lookup returns CDR1 MNHEY and CDR2 SVGEGT. CDR3 length: 16 amino acids. Trimming took 2 bases from V and 7 from J; bases not matched to a gene: 11. The CDR3 sequence: CASSYPGQGGIQPQHF. Here the CDR3 DNA reads TGTGCCAGCAGTTACCCCGGGCAGGGGGGTATACAGCCCCAGCATTTT.

This clonotype appeared many times. The J gene is TRBJ1-4, the V gene TRBV7-9; TRBD1 aligns across 8 bases. CDR1 and CDR2 from the germline V gene are SEHNR and FQNEAQ (reference sequence). The CDR3 totals 16 residues. The ends lost 5 bases at V and 2 bases at J; junction bases unmatched: 7. CDR3 loop: CASSRDRGGTNEKLFF. The DNA for the CDR3 is TGTGCCAGCAGCCGAGACAGGGGTGGGACTAATGAAAAACTGTTTTTT.

This clonotype was detected once. This chain links TRBV6-1 with TRBJ2-1; unclear D gene. The CDR3 is 12 amino acids. Trimming cost V 1 base and J 14 bases, with 12 bases left between them. The germline gives CDR1 MNHNS, CDR2 SASEGT. The CDR3 sequence: CASSEVVMKEFF. CDR3 coding DNA: TGTGCCAGCAGTGAAGTAGTGATGAAGGAGTTCTTC.

This clonotype was seen a few times. The chain links TRBV20-1 to TRBJ2-7; 7 positions agree with TRBD2. Germline CDR1 is DFQATT and CDR2 is SNEGSKA (reference sequence). Trimming took 7 bases from V and 4 from J; bases not matched to a gene: 16. The CDR3 spans 15 residues. The CDR3 protein is CSVKMGWRGSYEQYF. In DNA form, the CDR3 reads TGCAGTGTCAAAATGGGTTGGCGGGGGAGTTACGAGCAGTACTTC.

At least ten counts were recorded for this clonotype. CDR3 amino acids: CSSGAANTEAFF. The CDR3 DNA reads as TGCAGCTCCGGGGCAGCTAACACTGAAGCTTTCTTT. The chain links TRBV29-1 to TRBJ1-1; TRBD1 is a possible D gene (5 bases). Between the trimmed V and J ends, which lost 8 bases and 2 bases, there was a span of 12 bases. The CDR3 totals 12 residues. Germline V gene sequence: CDR1 SQVTM, CDR2 ANQGSEA.

In its sample, this clonotype was seen many times. The chain has TRBV20-1 and TRBJ1-3; D is unclear. The CDR3 runs to 14 residues. The V gene's germline CDR1 is DFQATT and CDR2 SNEGSKA (reference sequence). Trimming pared 6 bases from V and 0 bases from J, leaving 12 bases between. DNA of the CDR3: TGCAGTGCAAATAGGGCGAGCTCTGGAAACACCATATATTTT. Translating gives CSANRASSGNTIYF.

This clonotype was detected only a few times. The V gene is TRBV29-1, the J gene TRBJ1-2; D unresolved. This CDR3 is 12 amino acids long. Germline CDR1 reads SQVTM; CDR2 reads ANQGSEA. Trimming took 0 bases from V and 3 from J, leaving 5 bases between them. The CDR3 sequence is CSVEDGYYGYTF. In DNA, the CDR3 is TGCAGCGTTGAAGATGGGTACTATGGCTACACCTTC.

In this sample, this clonotype turned up a few times. This chain links TRBV20-1 with TRBJ2-4; perhaps TRBD1 as D (6 bases). Per the germline V gene, CDR1 is DFQATT and CDR2 is SNEGSKA (reference sequence). V was trimmed by 3 bases and J by 2 bases, leaving 17 bases between them. This CDR3 spans 16 amino acids. The DNA for the CDR3 is TGCAGTGCTAGTGGCCAGGGGTACCCCTCCAAAAACATTCAGTACTTC. Translated: CSASGQGYPSKNIQYF.

In regard to this clonotype: With a much larger clone just one base away, this may be a read error. This chain joins TRBV20-1 and TRBJ2-7; tentatively, D is TRBD1 (6 bases). The germline V and J ends were trimmed by 0 bases and 3 bases, with 9 bases remaining between them. CDR1 and CDR2 (germline): DFQATT, SNEGSKA (reference sequence). The CDR3 length is 13 residues. As DNA, the CDR3 is TGCAGTGCTAGAGACAAGACAGGCTACGAGCAGTACTTC. Its protein is CSARDKTGYEQYF.

About this clonotype itself: It may be a read error: a sequence one base away is much more abundant. The V and J genes are TRBV12-3 or TRBV12-4 and TRBJ1-2; weak D call: TRBD1 (5 bases). The CDR3 totals 13 residues. The CDR3 nucleotides are TGTGCCGGCAGTCCAGGGAAAAACTATGGCTACACCTTC. This translates into CAGSPGKNYGYTF.

The rearrangement uses TRBV11-1 and TRBJ1-2; D is undetermined. The CDR3 has 12 amino acids. CDR1 and CDR2 from the germline V gene are SGHAT and FQDESV (reference sequence). Between the trimmed V and J ends, which lost 5 bases and 2 bases, there was a span of 6 bases. The CDR3 coding sequence is TGTGCCAGCAGCGTAAAGAACTATGGCTACACCTTC. It specifies CASSVKNYGYTF.

This clonotype was detected ten times or more. The rearrangement links TRBV10-3 to TRBJ2-7; D uncertain. The ends were cut back, 3 bases at V and 4 bases at J, with 10 bases in the middle. This CDR3 contains 13 residues. CDR1 is ENHRY, CDR2 SYGVKD, per germline. The CDR3 loop reads CAISDGRVYEQYF. Written as DNA, the CDR3 is TGTGCCATCAGTGATGGAAGAGTGTACGAGCAGTACTTC.

This clonotype was observed a single time. The V and J genes are TRBV5-1 and TRBJ2-1; 9 nucleotides match TRBD2. Germline V gene data show CDR1 as SGHRS and CDR2 as YFSETQ. This CDR3 is built from 16 residues. V lost 1 base, J lost 5 bases, and 7 bases stayed unmatched. CDR3 residues: CASSLLRGGRDNEQFF. The DNA of the CDR3 is TGCGCCAGCAGCTTGTTGCGGGGGGGCAGGGACAATGAGCAGTTCTTC.

This clonotype occurred many times. The chain employs TRBV12-3 or TRBV12-4 and TRBJ2-7; 9 positions agree with TRBD2. V lost 7 bases, J lost 3 bases, and 7 bases stayed unmatched. The CDR3 extends over 14 amino acids. CDR3 DNA sequence: TGTGCCAGCAACAGGCGGGGGGGCCTCTACGAGCAGTACTTC. It translates to CASNRRGGLYEQYF.

This clonotype was seen repeatedly, ten times or more. The rearrangement links TRBV29-1 to TRBJ1-6; D remains ambiguous. CDR1 and CDR2 (germline): SQVTM, ANQGSEA. V shed 4 bases and J shed 7 bases, with 11 bases lying between them. This CDR3 spans 13 amino acids. This CDR3 reads CSVGDGINSPLHF. The CDR3 nucleotides read TGCAGCGTTGGGGATGGGATCAATTCACCCCTCCACTTT.

This clonotype was counted many times. The chain couples TRBV21-1 to TRBJ2-5. TRBV21-1 is termed a pseudogene. The CDR3 extends over 14 amino acids. The CDR3 loop reads CASSKAAQQETQYF. The CDR3 nucleotides are TGTGCCAGCAGCAAGGCGGCACAGCAAGAGACCCAGTACTTC.

Note on this clonotype: Being one base from a much bigger clone, this may be a read error. The chain joins TRBV7-9 to TRBJ2-7, with a possible D match to TRBD1 (6 bases). This CDR3 has 15 residues. V lost 1 base and J 4 bases, leaving 14 bases between the germline ends. Germline-derived CDR1 and CDR2 are SEHNR and FQNEAQ (reference sequence). This chain's CDR3 is CASSLEASRGYEQYF. CDR3 nucleotides: TGTGCCAGCAGCTTAGAGGCTAGCAGGGGTTACGAGCAGTACTTC.

The rearrangement uses TRBV20-1 and TRBJ2-1, with D perhaps matching TRBD2 (6 bases). Germline assignment: CDR1 DFQATT and CDR2 SNEGSKA (reference sequence). The CDR3 consists of 15 residues. V lost 3 bases to trimming and J lost 8 bases, with 20 bases between them. The CDR3 DNA follows: TGCAGTGCTAGCGTCCCCATTACTAGCCTGGATGAGCAGTTCTTC. This translates into CSASVPITSLDEQFF.

A few counts support this clonotype. The rearrangement joins TRBV20-1 to TRBJ2-3; a weak D match, TRBD1 (5 bases). Germline values: CDR1 DFQATT, CDR2 SNEGSKA (reference sequence). The CDR3 contains 14 residues. V lost 3 bases and J 2 bases, leaving 12 bases between the germline ends. The CDR3 sequence: CSARDMSSTDTQYF. Written as DNA, the CDR3 is TGCAGTGCTAGGGACATGAGTTCCACAGATACGCAGTATTTT.

The rearrangement uses TRBV12-3 or TRBV12-4 and TRBJ1-1; maybe TRBD1 (6 bases). V lost 3 bases, J lost 11 bases, and 10 bases lay in between. This CDR3 has 11 amino acids. CDR3 residues: CASSFGQGAFF. Written as DNA, the CDR3 is TGTGCCAGCAGTTTCGGGCAGGGGGCTTTCTTT.

This clonotype was found a few times. The chain links TRBV20-1 to TRBJ2-3; D is uncertain. Trimming cost V 3 bases and J 3 bases, with 4 bases left between them. The CDR3 runs to 11 residues. CDR1 is DFQATT, CDR2 SNEGSKA, per germline (reference sequence). CDR3 DNA: TGCAGTGCTAGCCTAACAGATACGCAGTATTTT. It encodes CSASLTDTQYF.